A single sample is the source of the 27 T cell receptor beta chains below, sequenced in a study of shared clonotypes between healthy human individuals (dated by TCRdb to the early 2020s). The library was prepared using the immunoSEQ multiplex PCR assay. Held by TCRdb, this immuneACCESS table contains in-frame sequences only and omits some clones. Under half of the omission traces to an unresolved V gene where checked; the cause of the rest is unknown. The sample includes about 2.4 million clones, with approximately 90% observed a single time. In total, the top ten clones hold 0.13% to 0.15% of the sample. Source material: naive CD4+ T cells sorted from blood. The cell subset or site label corresponds to: CD45RA+ positively selected. These receptors came from a man between 18 and 35 years old in good health.

This rearrangement joins TRBV5-1 to TRBJ1-1, with D unresolved. The CDR3 has 14 amino acids. Trimming took off 4 bases at V and 5 bases at J, with 15 bases between the two ends. The germline V gene has CDR1 SGHRS and CDR2 YFSETQ. CDR3 protein: CASSPEYGRTEAFF. CDR3 bases: TGCGCCAGCAGCCCCGAATACGGAAGGACTGAAGCTTTCTTT.

CDR3 region: CASSTGQSIAGQPQHF. The CDR3 nucleotides read TGTGCCAGCAGTACGGGACAGTCAATAGCGGGGCAGCCCCAGCATTTT. The rearrangement joins TRBV7-2 to TRBJ1-5; 7 bases fit TRBD1. The CDR3 is made up of 16 amino acids. Trimming took 6 bases from V and 7 from J; bases not matched to a gene: 15. Per germline, CDR1 SGHTA and CDR2 FQGNSA.

The chain uses TRBV27 and TRBJ1-5; 9 bases fit TRBD1. The CDR3 is 16 amino acids. V dropped 7 bases and J dropped 6; count of bases not matched to a gene: 13. CDR1 is MNHEY, CDR2 SMNVEV, per germline (reference sequence). CDR3 DNA sequence: TGTGCCAGCAAAACCTCCGCCGGGACAGGGTTTCAGCCCCAGCATTTT. Protein: CASKTSAGTGFQPQHF.

With regard to this clone: Other DNA sequences in the same sample also yield this CDR3. The J gene is TRBJ2-1, the V gene TRBV5-1; possibly TRBD2 for D (5 bases). V was trimmed by 3 bases and J by 3 bases, leaving 7 bases between them. This CDR3 spans 13 amino acids. Germline CDR1 and CDR2: SGHRS and YFSETQ. In DNA form, the CDR3 reads TGCGCCAGCAGCTCCCGGGACTACAATGAGCAGTTCTTC. Amino acid sequence: CASSSRDYNEQFF.

This chain uses TRBV7-2 with TRBJ2-3; D possibly uses TRBD1 or TRBD2 (5 bases each). The CDR3 has 16 amino acids. CDR1 is SGHTA, CDR2 FQGNSA, per germline. Trimming stripped 4 bases from V and 2 bases from J, with 16 bases between. The CDR3 is CASSWDPNSNTDTQYF. The CDR3 DNA is TGTGCCAGCAGCTGGGACCCTAACTCTAACACAGATACGCAGTATTTT.

V is TRBV19 and J is TRBJ1-2; possibly TRBD1 for D (5 bases). The CDR3 is made up of 15 amino acids. Germline V gives CDR1 LNHDA, CDR2 SQIVND (reference sequence). V lost 8 bases and J lost 5, with 21 bases in between. The CDR3 loop reads CASENPGQGPYGYTF. CDR3 nucleotide sequence: TGTGCCAGTGAAAACCCCGGGCAGGGTCCATATGGCTACACCTTC.

The J gene is TRBJ2-7, the V gene TRBV4-1; TRBD1 agrees at 7 bases. CDR3 length: 15 amino acids. Trimming removed 4 bases from V and 0 bases from J; junction bases left unmatched: 6. Germline values: CDR1 MGHRA, CDR2 YSYEKL. This CDR3 is CASSPTGKSSYEQYF. In DNA form, the CDR3 reads TGCGCCAGCAGCCCGACAGGGAAGAGCTCCTACGAGCAGTACTTC.

This clone was counted a single time. The chain recombines TRBV5-1 with TRBJ2-5; no clear D. The V gene's germline CDR1 is SGHRS and CDR2 YFSETQ. Trimming took 0 bases from V and 1 from J, leaving 7 bases between them. CDR3 length: 14 residues. The CDR3 DNA sequence: TGCGCCAGCAGCTTGGCCCCGATCCAAGAGACCCAGTACTTC. As protein: CASSLAPIQETQYF.

V and J are TRBV10-3 and TRBJ2-2, with 9 bases identical to TRBD1. CDR3 size: 18 residues. Germline CDR1 is ENHRY and CDR2 is SYGVKD. Trimming removed 0 bases from V and 5 bases from J; junction bases left unmatched: 10. This CDR3 is CAISESWVGQGRTGELFF. The CDR3 DNA reads TGTGCCATCAGTGAGTCGTGGGTCGGACAGGGGAGGACCGGGGAGCTGTTTTTT.

The chain employs TRBV9 and TRBJ2-3, with a tentative D call TRBD2 (7 bases). V gave up 4 bases and J gave up 1 base, with 13 bases separating them. The germline V gene has CDR1 SGDLS and CDR2 YYNGEE. The CDR3 is made up of 15 amino acids. Here the CDR3 DNA reads TGTGCCAGCAGCACGGGAGGACAGCGCACAGATACGCAGTATTTT. This sequence encodes CASSTGGQRTDTQYF.

The count of this clone is one. In DNA form, the CDR3 reads TGTGCCAGCAGTTTAAGGCCCCTGAACACTGAAGCTTTCTTT. This translates into CASSLRPLNTEAFF. The chain employs TRBV27 and TRBJ1-1; no definite D call. Trimming took off 2 bases at V and 0 bases at J, with 7 bases between the two ends. This CDR3 region has 14 residues. Germline assignment: CDR1 MNHEY and CDR2 SMNVEV (reference sequence).

This rearrangement joins TRBV27 to TRBJ2-2, with a possible D match to TRBD1 (5 bases). Per the germline V gene, CDR1 is MNHEY and CDR2 is SMNVEV (reference sequence). The CDR3 runs 15 residues. The V end lost 3 bases, the J end lost 2 bases, and 10 bases lay between the germline ends. The CDR3, as DNA: TGTGCCAGCAGTTTCAGGGCACAAAACACCGGGGAGCTGTTTTTT. Protein sequence: CASSFRAQNTGELFF.

The rearrangement joins TRBV5-1 to TRBJ2-1; the D gene could be TRBD1 or TRBD2 (5 bases each). The V end lost 3 bases, the J end lost 4 bases, and 14 bases lay between the germline ends. CDR3 length: 15 residues. Germline CDR1 SGHRS, CDR2 YFSETQ. The CDR3 spells CASSSDPGPYNEQFF. The CDR3 DNA follows: TGCGCCAGCAGCTCGGATCCGGGACCTTACAATGAGCAGTTCTTC. Full variable domain (remainder filled in from reference TRBV5-1 and TRBJ2-1): KAGVTQTPRYLIKTRGQQVTLSCSPISGHRSVSWYQQTPGQGLQFLFEYFSETQRNKGNFPGRFSGRQFSNSRSEMNVSTLELGDSALYLCASSSDPGPYNEQFFGPGTRLTVL.

In this sample, this clone turned up once. This chain joins TRBV4-1 and TRBJ1-2; TRBD1 matches 7 bases. CDR1 and CDR2 (germline): MGHRA, YSYEKL. The CDR3 length is 18 residues. Germline trimming cut 1 base from V and 4 bases from J; bases unmatched to any gene: 15. CDR3 amino acids: CASSQVGGPGTAGYGYTF. The CDR3 DNA reads TGCGCCAGCAGCCAAGTTGGGGGTCCCGGGACAGCGGGCTATGGCTACACCTTC.

The chain couples TRBV10-3 to TRBJ2-3; TRBD1 is a possible D gene (5 bases). From germline, CDR1 is ENHRY and CDR2 SYGVKD. The V and J ends lost 8 bases and 2 bases respectively, with 11 bases between them. CDR3 length: 13 residues. The CDR3 bases are TGTGCCATCTCCACAGGATACACAGATACGCAGTATTTT. Translating gives CAISTGYTDTQYF.

The rearrangement links TRBV30 to TRBJ2-4, with 9 bases lining up with TRBD2. The CDR3 has 13 residues. Germline CDR1 is GTSNPN and CDR2 is SVGIG (reference sequence). J lost 1 base, V lost 5 bases, and 0 bases had no gene match. The CDR3 DNA sequence: TGTGCCTGGGGGACTAGCGCCAAAAACATTCAGTACTTC. This gives the protein CAWGTSAKNIQYF.

The rearrangement joins TRBV6-5 to TRBJ2-1; 15 positions match TRBD2. This CDR3 spans 15 amino acids. V lost 6 bases, J lost 9 bases, and 6 bases stayed unmatched. Germline-derived CDR1 and CDR2 are MNHEY and SVGAGI. The chain's CDR3 is CASRPGLAGGGEQFF. CDR3 in DNA: TGTGCCAGCAGACCCGGACTAGCGGGAGGGGGTGAGCAGTTCTTC.

This chain joins TRBV5-6 and TRBJ1-2, with 9 nucleotides matching TRBD1. CDR1 is SGHDT and CDR2 is YYEEEE in the germline V gene. V was clipped by 5 bases and J by 0 bases; unmatched bases: 5. The CDR3 runs to 15 residues. CDR3 residues: CASRNRQGANYGYTF. In nucleotides, the CDR3 is TGTGCCAGCAGAAATCGACAGGGGGCTAACTATGGCTACACCTTC.

The V and J genes are TRBV18 and TRBJ2-5; D is perhaps TRBD1 (6 bases). Germline V lookup: CDR1 KGHSH, CDR2 LQKENI. The germline V and J ends were trimmed by 6 bases and 10 bases, with 18 bases remaining between them. The CDR3 runs to 13 residues. This CDR3 reads CASSPKVQGYQYF. The CDR3 coding sequence is TGTGCCAGCTCTCCAAAGGTACAGGGCTACCAGTACTTC.

The chain recombines TRBV28 with TRBJ1-4; the D is unclear. This CDR3 is 15 amino acids long. CDR1 is MDHEN, CDR2 SYDVKM, per germline. V was cut by 5 bases and J by 5 bases, with 15 bases left in between. CDR3: CASSGSIGSNEKLFF. As DNA, the CDR3 is TGTGCCAGCAGTGGGTCGATAGGTTCGAATGAAAAACTGTTTTTT.

The rearrangement links TRBV7-2 to TRBJ1-5; tentative D call: TRBD1 (5 bases). Germline assignment: CDR1 SGHTA and CDR2 FQGNSA. The V gene lost 5 bases and the J gene lost 1 base, with 18 bases spanning the gap. The CDR3 runs 17 residues. CDR3 nucleotides: TGTGCCAGCAGCCCCCCCCCGGGGCCTTTAAGCAATCAGCCCCAGCATTTT. Translating gives CASSPPPGPLSNQPQHF.

The chain is built from TRBV5-1 and TRBJ1-2; no reliable D call. The CDR3 totals 15 residues. V lost 0 bases and J lost 3, with 12 bases in between. In germline, CDR1 is SGHRS, CDR2 YFSETQ. CDR3 residues: CASSLDGESHYGYTF. The CDR3 DNA reads TGCGCCAGCAGCTTGGATGGGGAATCGCACTATGGCTACACCTTC.

The rearrangement joins TRBV29-1 to TRBJ2-2; TRBD1 or TRBD2 may be the D gene (5 bases each). V lost 5 bases and J 4 bases, leaving 17 bases between the germline ends. CDR1 is SQVTM and CDR2 is ANQGSEA in the germline V gene. The CDR3 has 15 amino acids. The CDR3 sequence: CSVPRGADVTGELFF. The CDR3 coding sequence is TGCAGCGTTCCAAGAGGGGCAGACGTCACCGGGGAGCTGTTTTTT.

The chain is built from TRBV6-1 and TRBJ2-3; D possibly corresponds to TRBD1 (6 bases). The V end lost 0 bases, the J end lost 0 bases, and 7 bases lay between the germline ends. CDR3 length equals 15 residues. Germline V gene sequence: CDR1 MNHNS, CDR2 SASEGT. CDR3 residues: CASSEAQGSTDTQYF. The CDR3 region has the DNA TGTGCCAGCAGTGAAGCGCAGGGGAGCACAGATACGCAGTATTTT.

This rearrangement joins TRBV30 to TRBJ1-6; D not certain. This CDR3 comprises 14 residues. Germline CDR1 reads GTSNPN; CDR2 reads SVGIG (reference sequence). Trimming took off 4 bases at V and 5 bases at J, with 12 bases between the two ends. The CDR3 DNA follows: TGTGCCTGGATCCACGGAGGGAATAATTCACCCCTCCACTTT. This translates into CAWIHGGNNSPLHF.

This clone has a single count. The V call is TRBV29-1, the J call TRBJ2-4, with TRBD1 matching over 12 bases. The trim removed 1 base at V and 8 bases at J, leaving 15 bases unmatched. The germline V gene has CDR1 SQVTM and CDR2 ANQGSEA. The CDR3 spans 18 residues. The CDR3 sequence is CSVEVPSPGTGGLYIQYF. As DNA, the CDR3 is TGCAGCGTTGAAGTTCCCTCGCCGGGGACAGGGGGCTTGTACATTCAGTACTTC.

The CDR3 loop reads CASSLEVGPSYEQYF. In nucleotides, the CDR3 is TGCGCCAGCAGCCTAGAAGTTGGTCCCTCCTACGAGCAGTACTTC. V is TRBV4-3 and J is TRBJ2-7, with no clear D. Germline V CDR1 and CDR2: LGHNA, YSLEER. This CDR3 contains 15 residues. V lost 4 bases to trimming and J lost 0 bases, with 13 bases between them.